The entry below describes one TCR beta chain. The antigen is undetermined. This specimen belongs to a study of siplizumab effects on memory and regulatory T cells. The method was immunoSEQ multiplex PCR; TCRdb's version includes in-frame clones alone and lacks a portion of them. The sample gives around 87,000 clones, about 90% of which show up once; about 15% is in the top ten. General study findings and limits: Tracing alloreactive clones into unstimulated subsets worked for only a minor fraction of them. There was no confirmation of the suppressive function of proliferating Tregs from siplizumab cultures. Alloreactive CD4+ clones that could be mapped were on average about 70% Treg-derived with siplizumab, against less than 30% in controls. With siplizumab, cumulative frequency of CD4+ memory-derived alloreactive sequences dropped significantly.

V was clipped by 6 bases and J by 4 bases, with 9 bases between them. CDR1 and CDR2 from the germline V gene are ENHRY and SYGVKD. The CDR3 contains 13 residues. Sequenced sample: CD4+ T cells sorted from blood. This TCR derives from a human donor in good health. This chain links TRBV10-3 with TRBJ2-2; D is undetermined. The CDR3 nucleotides are TGTGCCATCAGGGTCATAACCACCGGGGAGCTGTTTTTT. Translating it yields CAIRVITTGELFF.